The 4 T cell receptor beta chains below come from one sample, sequenced in a study of T-cell reconstitution after alpha-beta-depleted transplantation in children. Construction of the TCRbeta library involved unique molecular identifiers. TCRdb analysed the PCR reads with MiXCR anew, one entry per CDR3 protein. The sample lists around 600,000 distinct CDR3 sequences, 10% occurring once. The input for sequencing was PBMCs from the stem cell graft donor, taken from the stem cell graft. The receptor source for this set is a human donor who donated a stem cell graft to a child with acute myeloid leukemia.

A few counts support this clonotype. The chain joins TRBV7-9 to TRBJ2-3, with D perhaps TRBD2 (6 bases). The CDR3 runs to 15 residues. The germline V gene encodes CDR1 SEHNR and CDR2 FQNEAQ (reference sequence). V was trimmed by 10 bases and J by 4 bases, leaving 21 bases between them. This CDR3 is CATVPGLTPADTQYF. CDR3 nucleotides: TGTGCCACCGTTCCGGGACTCACTCCCGCAGATACGCAGTATTTT.

The chain couples TRBV5-1 to TRBJ2-7; no definite D call. The CDR3 consists of 16 residues. Germline CDR1 reads SGHRS; CDR2 reads YFSETQ. Trimming removed 0 bases at V and 2 bases at J, with 15 bases between. CDR3 nucleotide sequence: TGCGCCAGCAGCTTGGGCAGGATGACCCCGACCTACGAGCAGTACTTC. Translated, it gives CASSLGRMTPTYEQYF. Combining the CDR3 with reference TRBV5-1 and TRBJ2-7 gives the whole variable domain KAGVTQTPRYLIKTRGQQVTLSCSPISGHRSVSWYQQTPGQGLQFLFEYFSETQRNKGNFPGRFSGRQFSNSRSEMNVSTLELGDSALYLCASSLGRMTPTYEQYFGPGTRLTVT.

J is TRBJ2-5 and V is TRBV10-3; D unresolved. Germline CDR1 reads ENHRY; CDR2 reads SYGVKD. CDR3 size: 13 residues. The germline V and J ends were trimmed by 4 bases and 5 bases, with 11 bases remaining between them. In DNA, the CDR3 is TGTGCCATCAGTGCTTCTCTGGGGGAGACCCAGTACTTC. Its translation: CAISASLGETQYF.

The V and J genes are TRBV15 and TRBJ2-6, with TRBD2 identical over 7 bases. This CDR3 has 19 residues. From germline, CDR1 is LNHNV and CDR2 YYDKDF (reference sequence). V was clipped by 1 base and J by 0 bases; unmatched bases: 9. The CDR3 DNA follows: TGTGCCACCAGCAGAGGGACTGGGGGGGGGACCTCTGGGGCCAACGTCCTGACTTTC. Encoded protein: CATSRGTGGGTSGANVLTF.